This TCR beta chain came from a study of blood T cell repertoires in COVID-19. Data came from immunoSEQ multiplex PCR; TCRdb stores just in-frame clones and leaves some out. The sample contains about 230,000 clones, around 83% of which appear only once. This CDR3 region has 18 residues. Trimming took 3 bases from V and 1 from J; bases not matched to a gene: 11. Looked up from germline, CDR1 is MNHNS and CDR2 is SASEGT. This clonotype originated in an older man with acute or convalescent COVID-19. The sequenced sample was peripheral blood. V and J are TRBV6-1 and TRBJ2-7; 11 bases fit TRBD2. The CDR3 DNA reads TGTGCCAGCAGTGATCTAGCGGGAGGCACATGGGAGTCCTACGAGCAGTACTTC. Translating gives CASSDLAGGTWESYEQYF.